One and the same sample provided the 21 T cell receptor beta chains below, sequenced in a study of beta chain features in type 1 diabetes. What was sequenced were expressed TCRB transcripts, since all of the isolated RNA had been reverse transcribed. The method was immunoSEQ multiplex PCR; TCRdb's version includes in-frame clones alone and lacks a portion of them. The sample has around 350,000 clones; around an eighth are singletons. Specimen: naive CD4+ T cells from blood. Receptors were obtained from a young man in good health.

This clone was recorded a few times. The same CDR3 also results from other DNA sequences found in this sample. The chain combines TRBV7-9 with TRBJ1-1, with 7 bases identical to TRBD1. From germline, CDR1 is SEHNR and CDR2 FQNEAQ (reference sequence). CDR3 size: 13 residues. V gave up 3 bases and J gave up 4 bases; unmatched junction bases: 2. The CDR3 DNA is TGTGCCAGCAGCTTGCAGGGGGGCACTGAAGCTTTCTTT. It specifies CASSLQGGTEAFF. Filled out from reference TRBV7-9 and TRBJ1-1, the complete variable domain reads DTGVSQNPRHKITKRGQNVTFRCDPISEHNRLYWYRQTLGQGPEFLTYFQNEAQLEKSRLLSDRFSAERPKGSFSTLEIQRTEQGDSAMYLCASSLQGGTEAFFGQGTRLTVV.

This clone turned up a few times. The V call is TRBV4-3, the J call TRBJ1-1; a possible D gene is TRBD1 (5 bases). The V end lost 1 base, the J end lost 8 bases, and 11 bases lay between the germline ends. This CDR3 contains 13 residues. Germline CDR1 LGHNA, CDR2 YSLEER. CDR3 amino acids: CASSQVRGSEAFF. As DNA, the CDR3 is TGCGCCAGCAGCCAAGTTCGGGGGTCAGAAGCTTTCTTT.

There are a few counts of this clone. Written as DNA, the CDR3 is TGCGCCAGCAGCTTGGGACTTCGTGACGTCCATGAGCAGTTCTTC. Its translation: CASSLGLRDVHEQFF. The chain has TRBV5-1 and TRBJ2-1, with D unresolved. Germline V gene lookup returns CDR1 SGHRS and CDR2 YFSETQ. Trimming removed 0 bases from V and 8 bases from J, with 15 bases in between. The CDR3 is 15 amino acids.

The rearrangement uses TRBV18 and TRBJ2-1; D perhaps matches TRBD2 (5 bases). Looked up from germline, CDR1 is KGHSH and CDR2 is LQKENI. The CDR3 has 16 amino acids. Trimming took 6 bases from V and 0 from J, leaving 15 bases between them. The chain's CDR3 is CASSLSGSSSYNEQFF. CDR3 DNA sequence: TGTGCCAGCTCCTTAAGCGGTTCCAGCTCCTACAATGAGCAGTTCTTC.

This clone was detected a few times. This rearrangement joins TRBV7-9 to TRBJ2-5; 7 bases fit TRBD2. The germline V gene encodes CDR1 SEHNR and CDR2 FQNEAQ (reference sequence). The CDR3 sequence is 14 residues long. Trimming removed 5 bases from V and 2 bases from J; junction bases left unmatched: 5. For the CDR3, the DNA is TGTGCCAGCAGCCACGCAGCGGGACAAGAGACCCAGTACTTC. This encodes CASSHAAGQETQYF.

This clone has more than one count but fewer than ten. This chain links TRBV19 with TRBJ2-5, with D tentatively TRBD2 (7 bases). V was cut by 4 bases and J by 0 bases, with 12 bases left in between. The germline V gene encodes CDR1 LNHDA and CDR2 SQIVND (reference sequence). The CDR3 covers 15 residues. Written as DNA, the CDR3 is TGTGCCAGTAGTAACGGCGGGGGCTACCAAGAGACCCAGTACTTC. Amino acid sequence: CASSNGGGYQETQYF.

This clone was counted only a few times. The chain employs TRBV11-2 and TRBJ2-1; TRBD2 matches 7 bases. The CDR3 is 13 amino acids. After removal of 5 bases from V and 9 bases from J, the junction contained 7 bases not matched to a gene. Germline loops: CDR1 SGHAT, CDR2 FQNNGV. CDR3 sequence reads: CASSAQTSSEQFF. In DNA, the CDR3 is TGTGCCAGCAGCGCCCAGACTAGCAGTGAGCAGTTCTTC.

A few counts support this clone. The genes are TRBV7-2 and TRBJ1-5; TRBD1 agrees at 7 bases. With 5 bases clipped from V and 7 bases from J, the junction kept 11 bases outside the gene matches. This CDR3 spans 15 amino acids. Germline CDR1 is SGHTA and CDR2 is FQGNSA. CDR3 protein: CASSLGTESGQPQHF. The CDR3 DNA sequence: TGTGCCAGCAGCCTAGGGACAGAATCAGGGCAGCCCCAGCATTTT.

This clone was recorded a few times. The chain is built from TRBV11-3 and TRBJ2-1; tentatively, D is TRBD2 (6 bases). Trimming took off 5 bases at V and 8 bases at J, with 13 bases between the two ends. This CDR3 contains 13 residues. Germline values: CDR1 SGHNT, CDR2 YENEEA. The CDR3 protein is CASSHRESHEQFF. The CDR3 DNA sequence: TGTGCCAGCAGCCACCGGGAGAGCCATGAGCAGTTCTTC.

This clone was observed a few times. The rearrangement uses TRBV7-9 and TRBJ2-5, with 9 bases lining up with TRBD2. The CDR3 is 16 residues long. The germline CDR1 and CDR2 sequences are SEHNR and FQNEAQ (reference sequence). V lost 5 bases, J lost 4 bases, and 11 bases stayed unmatched. Here the CDR3 DNA reads TGTGCCAGCAGCCCCGGAGAGCGGGGGGCCGGAGAGACCCAGTACTTC. This sequence encodes CASSPGERGAGETQYF.

In its sample, this clone was seen a few times. Other DNA sequences in the sample encode the same CDR3. The rearrangement links TRBV7-2 to TRBJ1-5; no reliable D call. V was shortened by 2 bases and J by 5 bases, with 7 bases between the two germline ends. The CDR3 length is 13 residues. Germline CDR1 SGHTA, CDR2 FQGNSA. The chain's CDR3 is CASSLSGDQPQHF. The CDR3 DNA reads TGTGCCAGCAGCTTATCCGGGGATCAGCCCCAGCATTTT.

In this sample, this clone turned up a few times. The V call is TRBV7-2, the J call TRBJ1-2; D call uncertain. This CDR3 has 16 residues. V dropped 2 bases and J dropped 0 bases, with 13 bases sitting between them. Germline lookup yields CDR1 SGHTA and CDR2 FQGNSA. The CDR3 sequence: CASSLPTSTANYGYTF. The CDR3 region has the DNA TGTGCCAGCAGCTTACCCACCTCTACAGCTAACTATGGCTACACCTTC.

The gene calls are TRBV2 and TRBJ2-1; the match to TRBD2 covers 11 bases. The trim removed 5 bases at V and 5 bases at J, leaving 5 bases unmatched. The CDR3 covers 15 residues. Germline assignment: CDR1 SNHLY and CDR2 FYNNEI. The CDR3 nucleotides are TGTGCCAGCAGTCCCACTAGCGGGGGCCACAATGAGCAGTTCTTC. Translated, it gives CASSPTSGGHNEQFF.

The genes are TRBV7-3 and TRBJ2-3, with D maybe TRBD2 (6 bases). V was trimmed by 5 bases and J by 1 base, leaving 10 bases between them. The CDR3 extends over 14 amino acids. CDR1 SGHTA and CDR2 FQGTGA come from the germline V gene. The CDR3 reads CASSGSGGTDTQYF. The DNA of the CDR3 is TGTGCCAGCAGCGGTAGCGGCGGCACAGATACGCAGTATTTT. Drawing the rest from reference TRBV7-3 and TRBJ2-3, the complete variable domain is GAGVSQTPSNKVTEKGKYVELRCDPISGHTALYWYRQSLGQGPEFLIYFQGTGAADDSGLPNDRFFAVRPEGSVSTLKIQRTERGDSAVYLCASSGSGGTDTQYFGPGTRLTVL.

Only a few counts were recorded for this clone. The V gene is TRBV9, the J gene TRBJ2-7; the D gene is possibly TRBD2 (6 bases). The CDR3 consists of 14 residues. V lost 4 bases and J lost 0, with 11 bases in between. Per the germline V gene, CDR1 is SGDLS and CDR2 is YYNGEE. The CDR3 bases are TGTGCCAGCAGCCGTAGCGGCAGCTCCTACGAGCAGTACTTC. Protein: CASSRSGSSYEQYF.

The chain uses TRBV9 and TRBJ2-3; D is perhaps TRBD1 (5 bases). Germline CDR1 and CDR2: SGDLS and YYNGEE. The CDR3 consists of 16 residues. V was pared by 0 bases and J by 6 bases, with 17 bases between. DNA of the CDR3: TGTGCCAGCAGCGTAGACAGGCCTTCTCGCGTCGATACGCAGTATTTT. Translation: CASSVDRPSRVDTQYF.

This clone was seen more than once but under ten times. The chain joins TRBV4-1 to TRBJ1-6; TRBD1 aligns across 9 bases. The length of the CDR3 is 19 residues. V was pared by 4 bases and J by 7 bases, with 17 bases of the junction left unmatched. CDR1 and CDR2 from the germline V gene are MGHRA and YSYEKL. CDR3 residues: CASSLGATPGQGRNSPLHF. The CDR3 DNA reads as TGCGCCAGCAGCCTAGGGGCTACACCGGGACAGGGAAGGAATTCACCCCTCCACTTT.

This chain uses TRBV9 with TRBJ2-1, with a possible D match to TRBD2 (5 bases). V lost 4 bases and J lost 7, with 18 bases in between. Germline CDR1 reads SGDLS; CDR2 reads YYNGEE. This CDR3 has 15 residues. CDR3 amino acids: CASSPPGVNHNEQFF. In DNA, the CDR3 is TGTGCCAGCAGCCCCCCCGGGGTCAACCATAATGAGCAGTTCTTC.

In this sample, this clone turned up a few times. This chain uses TRBV7-2 with TRBJ1-4; TRBD1 matches at 7 bases. Losses at the gene ends were 4 bases for V and 5 bases for J; bases not matched to a gene: 7. The CDR3 sequence is 15 residues long. Germline CDR1 is SGHTA and CDR2 is FQGNSA. Written as DNA, the CDR3 is TGTGCCAGCAGCTCCTCCGGGACAGTAAATGAAAAACTGTTTTTT. Translated: CASSSSGTVNEKLFF. Together with reference TRBV7-2 and TRBJ1-4, the CDR3 gives the full variable domain: GAGVSQSPSNKVTEKGKDVELRCDPISGHTALYWYRQSLGQGLEFLIYFQGNSAPDKSGLPSDRFSAERTGGSVSTLTIQRTQQEDSAVYLCASSSSGTVNEKLFFGSGTQLSVL.

V is TRBV5-6 and J is TRBJ2-1; 8 bases align to TRBD2. Trimming removed 5 bases from V and 1 base from J; junction bases left unmatched: 8. Germline loops: CDR1 SGHDT, CDR2 YYEEEE. CDR3 length: 16 amino acids. Written as DNA, the CDR3 is TGTGCCAGCAGGGTTTTAGCGGGGCGGTCCTACAATGAGCAGTTCTTC. Translated, it gives CASRVLAGRSYNEQFF.

The gene calls are TRBV11-3 and TRBJ2-1; D might be TRBD2 (6 bases). This CDR3 has 15 amino acids. The germline gives CDR1 SGHNT, CDR2 YENEEA. V gave up 4 bases and J gave up 2 bases, with 12 bases separating them. The CDR3 here is CASSSGRGAYNEQFF. For the CDR3, the DNA is TGTGCCAGCAGCTCCGGGCGGGGCGCCTACAATGAGCAGTTCTTC.